This passage covers 11 T cell receptor beta chains from one sample sequenced in a study of shared clonotypes between healthy human individuals. Naive-designated CD8 cells lacked CD45RO, were positively enriched for CCR7, and omitted terminally differentiated effector memory CD45RA+ cells. This table comes from immunoSEQ multiplex PCR, and its TCRdb copy is limited to in-frame clones, with some not included. This table holds around 610,000 clones, approximately 96% found once. The specimen sequenced was naive CD8+ T cells sorted from blood. The receptors were gathered from a woman younger than 45 in good health.

The chain links TRBV2 to TRBJ2-7; 10 bases map to TRBD1. V gave up 8 bases and J gave up 1 base; unmatched junction bases: 8. The CDR3 has 15 residues. The germline CDR1 and CDR2 sequences are SNHLY and FYNNEI. The CDR3 DNA reads as TGTGCCAGCTCCTCCGGGACAGGGGTTTCCTACGAGCAGTACTTC. This codes for CASSSGTGVSYEQYF.

The chain employs TRBV19 and TRBJ2-1, with a tentative D call TRBD1 (6 bases). V was trimmed by 7 bases and J by 4 bases, leaving 14 bases between them. This CDR3 spans 14 amino acids. CDR1 and CDR2 from the germline V gene are LNHDA and SQIVND (reference sequence). The CDR3 DNA reads TGTGCCAGTACCCCACGGGACACTTACAATGAGCAGTTCTTC. This encodes CASTPRDTYNEQFF.

The chain couples TRBV19 to TRBJ2-2; D perhaps matches TRBD1 (6 bases). V dropped 5 bases and J dropped 5 bases, with 15 bases sitting between them. There are 15 residues in the CDR3. Germline CDR1 is LNHDA and CDR2 is SQIVND (reference sequence). The CDR3 region is CASSPSGVETGELFF. Written as DNA, the CDR3 is TGTGCCAGTAGTCCCTCAGGGGTAGAAACCGGGGAGCTGTTTTTT.

The genes are TRBV15 and TRBJ2-3; tentatively, D is TRBD2 (6 bases). The germline CDR1 and CDR2 sequences are LNHNV and YYDKDF (reference sequence). The CDR3 runs to 14 residues. Trimming left V 9 bases short and J 2 bases short, with 15 bases between. The CDR3 sequence: CATRGIRNTDTQYF. The CDR3 nucleotides are TGTGCCACTCGGGGGATTCGCAACACAGATACGCAGTATTTT.

The chain carries TRBV5-1 and TRBJ2-6; 9 positions agree with TRBD1. Germline CDR1 SGHRS, CDR2 YFSETQ. V gave up 3 bases and J gave up 2 bases; unmatched junction bases: 6. The CDR3 extends over 17 amino acids. CDR3 amino acids: CASSSGTGYAGANVLTF. Here the CDR3 DNA reads TGCGCCAGCAGCTCGGGGACAGGGTATGCTGGGGCCAACGTCCTGACTTTC. Based on the CDR3 plus reference TRBV5-1 and TRBJ2-6, the full variable domain is KAGVTQTPRYLIKTRGQQVTLSCSPISGHRSVSWYQQTPGQGLQFLFEYFSETQRNKGNFPGRFSGRQFSNSRSEMNVSTLELGDSALYLCASSSGTGYAGANVLTFGAGSRLTVL.

V is TRBV28 and J is TRBJ2-1; 10 bases match TRBD2. The V gene's germline CDR1 is MDHEN and CDR2 SYDVKM. The CDR3 spans 15 residues. The V and J ends lost 2 bases and 5 bases, in that order; junction bases with no gene match: 3. The CDR3 DNA follows: TGTGCCAGCAGTTTACTAGCGGGAGTTAACAATGAGCAGTTCTTC. Translated: CASSLLAGVNNEQFF.

The rearrangement joins TRBV9 to TRBJ2-1; 9 bases line up with TRBD2. The V and J ends lost 0 bases and 6 bases, in that order; junction bases with no gene match: 7. Germline loops: CDR1 SGDLS, CDR2 YYNGEE. This CDR3 is 16 amino acids long. This CDR3 is CASSVVLAGSRNEQFF. As DNA, the CDR3 is TGTGCCAGCAGCGTAGTTCTAGCGGGATCTCGCAATGAGCAGTTCTTC. Based on the CDR3 plus reference TRBV9 and TRBJ2-1, the full variable domain is DSGVTQTPKHLITATGQRVTLRCSPRSGDLSVYWYQQSLDQGLQFLIQYYNGEERAKGNILERFSAQQFPDLHSELNLSSLELGDSALYFCASSVVLAGSRNEQFFGPGTRLTVL.

V is TRBV4-1 and J is TRBJ2-3, with D hard to call. This CDR3 is built from 14 residues. V gave up 4 bases and J gave up 0 bases, with 8 bases separating them. In germline, CDR1 is MGHRA, CDR2 YSYEKL. Here the CDR3 reads CASSLTLSTDTQYF. CDR3 DNA sequence: TGCGCCAGCAGCCTTACTCTTAGCACAGATACGCAGTATTTT.

On this clone itself: Other DNA variants within this sample encode the same CDR3. The chain is built from TRBV28 and TRBJ1-4, with D tentatively TRBD1 (5 bases). This CDR3 is built from 13 residues. V gave up 6 bases and J gave up 8 bases, with 13 bases separating them. Germline V gene lookup returns CDR1 MDHEN and CDR2 SYDVKM. This chain's CDR3 is CASRPTGGEKLFF. CDR3 coding DNA: TGTGCCAGCAGACCGACTGGGGGGGAAAAACTGTTTTTT.

The chain carries TRBV5-1 and TRBJ2-7; tentative D call: TRBD1 (6 bases). V lost 4 bases to trimming and J lost 0 bases, with 14 bases between them. The CDR3 covers 15 residues. Germline V gene sequence: CDR1 SGHRS, CDR2 YFSETQ. CDR3 coding DNA: TGCGCCAGCAGCCTGACAGGACACGGCTCCTACGAGCAGTACTTC. The encoded protein is CASSLTGHGSYEQYF.

CDR3 nucleotides: TGTGCCAGTAGTTCATCCGGGACTAGCGGATCCTACGAGCAGTACTTC. Translating gives CASSSSGTSGSYEQYF. This chain joins TRBV19 and TRBJ2-7, with 11 bases aligning to TRBD2. CDR3 length equals 16 residues. The germline V gene has CDR1 LNHDA and CDR2 SQIVND (reference sequence). V lost 5 bases, J lost 1 base, and 7 bases stayed unmatched.